These 32 T cell receptor beta chains originate from one sample sequenced in a study of regulatory T cells in long-lasting Graves disease. Construction of the TCR beta libraries employed iRepertoire HTBI primers in conjunction with Arm-PCR of CDR3 regions. From the multiplex PCR reads, TCRdb called clonotypes with MiXCR, one entry per CDR3 protein. Altogether 350,000 to 500,000 distinct CDR3 sequences are present, around 20% being singletons, with the ten largest covering approximately 15%. The time point was: persistent/refractory GD, antithyroid drugs over 5 years with positive TRAb. The TCR library was made from RNA extracted from PBMCs. This specimen consisted of peripheral blood mononuclear cells (PBMCs), obtained when the disease was refractory, from a patient treated with antithyroid drugs. These receptors were obtained from a female donor with Graves disease.

This clonotype was observed many times. The chain couples TRBV3-1 to TRBJ1-4, with a tentative D call TRBD1 (5 bases). V lost 3 bases, J lost 12 bases, and 8 bases lay in between. The CDR3 covers 11 residues. Germline V gene lookup returns CDR1 LGHDT and CDR2 YNNKEL (reference sequence). In DNA, the CDR3 is TGTGCCAGCAGCCATCGACAGCAACTGTTTTTT. As protein: CASSHRQQLFF.

This rearrangement joins TRBV6-1 to TRBJ2-5; D is perhaps TRBD2 (6 bases). Between the trimmed V and J ends, which lost 7 bases and 3 bases, there was a span of 15 bases. CDR1 and CDR2 (germline): MNHNS, SASEGT. The CDR3 runs to 14 residues. CDR3 bases: TGTGCCAGCACCCGAGCGGGTGGGGAAGAGACCCAGTACTTC. Residues: CASTRAGGEETQYF.

This clonotype has a count of ten or more. J is TRBJ2-5 and V is TRBV28; TRBD1 matches 9 bases. V gave up 1 base and J gave up 5 bases; unmatched junction bases: 5. The CDR3 sequence is 15 residues long. The V gene's germline CDR1 is MDHEN and CDR2 SYDVKM. CDR3 residues: CASSLSGQGRETQYF. In DNA, the CDR3 is TGTGCCAGCAGTTTATCCGGACAGGGGAGGGAGACCCAGTACTTC.

V gene TRBV3-1 combines with J gene TRBJ2-7, with 9 nucleotides matching TRBD2. Germline CDR1 reads LGHDT; CDR2 reads YNNKEL (reference sequence). The CDR3 consists of 16 residues. V dropped 0 bases and J dropped 3; count of bases not matched to a gene: 6. The DNA of the CDR3 is TGTGCCAGCAGCCAAGAGGGACTAGCCTCCAACTACGAGCAGTACTTC. Translation: CASSQEGLASNYEQYF.

This clonotype was observed at least ten times. This chain joins TRBV5-8 and TRBJ2-7; D possibly corresponds to TRBD2 (6 bases). Trimming left V 4 bases short and J 2 bases short, with 25 bases between. Germline CDR1 reads SGHTS; CDR2 reads YDEGEE. The CDR3 contains 18 residues. The CDR3 is CASSRPPWVASDTYEQYF. For the CDR3, the DNA is TGTGCCAGCAGCCGGCCCCCGTGGGTAGCTAGCGATACCTACGAGCAGTACTTC.

The sample holds many counts of this clonotype. This chain links TRBV12-5 with TRBJ2-2; 8 bases map to TRBD1. Trimming cost V 7 bases and J 6 bases; bases outside gene matches: 7. CDR1 is LGHNT and CDR2 is FRNRAP in the germline V gene. The CDR3 consists of 14 residues. The DNA for the CDR3 is TGTGCTAGTGCCCAGGGACAGGTCGCCGGGGAGCTGTTTTTT. Its translation is CASAQGQVAGELFF. Full variable domain (remainder filled in from reference TRBV12-5 and TRBJ2-2): DARVTQTPRHKVTEMGQEVTMRCQPILGHNTVFWYRQTMMQGLELLAYFRNRAPLDDSGMPKDRFSAEMPDATLATLKIQPSEPRDSAVYFCASAQGQVAGELFFGEGSRLTVL.

Concerning this clonotype itself: A much more abundant neighbour one base away suggests this may be a read error. The chain combines TRBV30 with TRBJ1-1, with D unclear. Germline CDR1 and CDR2: GTSNPN and SVGIG (reference sequence). There are 12 residues in the CDR3. The CDR3 nucleotides are TGTGCCTGGAACCAGATGAACACTGAAGCTCTCTTT. It is translated as CAWNQMNTEALF. Variable domain in full (rest from reference TRBV30 and TRBJ1-1): SQTIHQWPATLVQPVGSPLSLECTVEGTSNPNLYWYRQAAGRGLQLLFYSVGIGQISSEVPQNLSASRPQDRQFILSSKKLLLSDSGFYLCAWNQMNTEALFGQGTRLTVV.

As concerns this clonotype: Relative to the germline gene, one junction end is altered; a read error may explain this. The rearrangement uses TRBV19 and TRBJ2-5; D is perhaps TRBD1 (6 bases). The CDR3 has 14 amino acids. Germline V gene lookup returns CDR1 LNHDA and CDR2 SQIVND (reference sequence). The CDR3 DNA is TGTGCCAGTAGTATTTCACAGGGCAGTGGGACCCAGTACTTT. The encoded protein is CASSISQGSGTQYF.

There are many counts of this clonotype. The rearrangement uses TRBV28 and TRBJ2-5, with D possibly TRBD2 on 5 matching bases. The CDR3 is 15 residues long. The V end was cut by 5 bases, the J end by 0 bases, with 13 bases between. Germline V gene data show CDR1 as MDHEN and CDR2 as SYDVKM. The CDR3 DNA reads as TGTGCCAGCAGTATAATAATGGACTACCAAGAGACCCAGTACTTC. Translating it yields CASSIIMDYQETQYF.

V gene TRBV20-1 combines with J gene TRBJ2-7, with TRBD2 identical over 8 bases. Germline assignment: CDR1 DFQATT and CDR2 SNEGSKA (reference sequence). V lost 2 bases and J lost 0; bases outside the gene matches: 12. This CDR3 spans 17 amino acids. CDR3 amino acids: CSARLPLTSASSYEQYF. Written as DNA, the CDR3 is TGCAGTGCTAGACTCCCCCTGACTAGCGCGAGCTCCTACGAGCAGTACTTC.

This clonotype was seen repeatedly, ten times or more. The chain joins TRBV28 to TRBJ1-5, with D uncertain. This CDR3 comprises 15 residues. CDR1 is MDHEN, CDR2 SYDVKM, per germline. Deletions cut 4 bases from V and 2 bases from J, with 12 bases between. The CDR3 DNA reads TGTGCCAGCAGTTCCATCCGACAAGGCAATCAGCCCCAGCATTTT. This sequence encodes CASSSIRQGNQPQHF.

This chain uses TRBV11-1 with TRBJ2-1, with TRBD2 matching over 9 bases. CDR1 is SGHAT, CDR2 FQDESV, per germline (reference sequence). CDR3 length: 18 amino acids. The junction had 9 bases not matched to a gene; V was cut back by 2 bases and J by 1 base. CDR3 in DNA: TGTGCCAGCAGCTTATTGCTGGCGGGAGGGCGGTCCTACAATGAGCAGTTCTTC. Its protein is CASSLLLAGGRSYNEQFF.

This clonotype showed up just a few times. V is TRBV29-1 and J is TRBJ2-7; unclear D gene. The CDR3 is 14 residues long. V was pared by 0 bases and J by 4 bases, with 13 bases between. Per germline, CDR1 SQVTM and CDR2 ANQGSEA. The CDR3 reads CSVEDQTVEYEQYF. Written as DNA, the CDR3 is TGCAGCGTTGAAGATCAAACAGTAGAATACGAGCAGTACTTC.

This clonotype was seen more than once but under ten times. V usage is TRBV4-1 and J usage is TRBJ2-4; D ambiguous. V was pared by 0 bases and J by 4 bases, with 10 bases between. This CDR3 spans 15 amino acids. The germline gives CDR1 MGHRA, CDR2 YSYEKL. CDR3 sequence: CASSQDQWIKNIQYF. The DNA of the CDR3 is TGCGCCAGCAGCCAAGATCAGTGGATTAAAAACATTCAGTACTTC.

This clonotype was counted ten times or more. The V and J genes are TRBV28 and TRBJ2-2; D is unclear. The V end lost 0 bases, the J end lost 0 bases, and 2 bases lay between the germline ends. This CDR3 spans 14 amino acids. The germline CDR1 and CDR2 sequences are MDHEN and SYDVKM. CDR3 coding DNA: TGTGCCAGCAGTTTATGGGCGAACACCGGGGAGCTGTTTTTT. Translation gives CASSLWANTGELFF.

This clonotype was seen a handful of times. The chain links TRBV9 to TRBJ2-2; no reliable D call. Trimming took 0 bases from V and 5 from J, leaving 8 bases between them. The CDR3 length is 14 residues. Germline CDR1 reads SGDLS; CDR2 reads YYNGEE. CDR3 region: CASSVGSETGELFF. CDR3 nucleotides: TGTGCCAGCAGCGTAGGGAGTGAAACCGGGGAGCTGTTTTTT.

This chain joins TRBV10-3 and TRBJ1-2; 9 nucleotides line up with TRBD1. This CDR3 comprises 14 residues. Germline CDR1 ENHRY, CDR2 SYGVKD. J gave up 6 bases and V 0 bases, and 2 bases lay outside the gene matches. The CDR3 DNA sequence: TGTGCCATCAGTGAGTCGACAGGGGGAGATGGCTACACCTTC. Protein sequence: CAISESTGGDGYTF.

This clonotype was picked up a small number of times. The chain joins TRBV7-6 to TRBJ2-1; a weak D match, TRBD2 (6 bases). Germline V gives CDR1 SGHVS, CDR2 FNYEAQ. There are 16 residues in the CDR3. Trimming shortened V by 1 base and J by 8 bases, and 18 bases separated the two germline ends. The CDR3 is CASSLGGYGRGDEQFF. The CDR3 nucleotides read TGTGCCAGCAGCTTAGGCGGGTACGGGAGAGGAGATGAGCAGTTCTTC. Combining the CDR3 with reference TRBV7-6 and TRBJ2-1 gives the whole variable domain GAGVSQSPRYKVTKRGQDVALRCDPISGHVSLYWYRQALGQGPEFLTYFNYEAQQDKSGLPNDRFSAERPEGSISTLTIQRTEQRDSAMYRCASSLGGYGRGDEQFFGPGTRLTVL.

This clonotype was detected many times. The V call is TRBV20-1, the J call TRBJ2-5; perhaps TRBD1 as D (7 bases). V was shortened by 3 bases and J by 2 bases, with 22 bases between the two germline ends. Germline V lookup: CDR1 DFQATT, CDR2 SNEGSKA (reference sequence). The CDR3 sequence is 17 residues long. The CDR3 sequence: CSASPQGGPSGQETQYF. CDR3 bases: TGCAGTGCTAGTCCCCAGGGGGGCCCCAGTGGGCAAGAGACCCAGTACTTC.

Remarks on this clonotype: A much larger clone lies a single base off, so this may be a read error. The chain combines TRBV5-5 with TRBJ2-7; 8 bases align to TRBD1. The J segment lost 2 bases and the V segment lost 4 bases, leaving 5 bases of the junction unmatched. Germline lookup yields CDR1 SGHKS and CDR2 YYEKEE (reference sequence). This CDR3 region has 14 residues. CDR3 DNA: TGTGCCAGCAGCCCGCCGGGACAGGCCTACGAGCAGTACTTC. Translating gives CASSPPGQAYEQYF.

This rearrangement joins TRBV7-9 to TRBJ2-7; 8 nucleotides line up with TRBD1. This CDR3 spans 16 amino acids. CDR1 is SEHNR, CDR2 FQNEAQ, per germline (reference sequence). V lost 5 bases and J lost 3; bases outside the gene matches: 12. Here the CDR3 DNA reads TGTGCCAGCAGCCCCCTTTTACGCGGGACAGGCTACGAGCAGTACTTC. Amino acids: CASSPLLRGTGYEQYF.

This clonotype was picked up many times. The J gene is TRBJ1-2, the V gene TRBV15, with 7 bases that match TRBD1. J gave up 4 bases and V 5 bases, and 7 bases lay outside the gene matches. From germline, CDR1 is LNHNV and CDR2 YYDKDF (reference sequence). This CDR3 spans 14 amino acids. The CDR3 protein is CATSLHRGSYGYTF. The CDR3 DNA reads TGTGCCACCAGCCTACACAGGGGTTCCTATGGCTACACCTTC. The full variable domain, in which reference TRBV15 and TRBJ1-2 provide the parts outside the CDR3, is DAMVIQNPRYQVTQFGKPVTLSCSQTLNHNVMYWYQQKSSQAPKLLFHYYDKDFNNEADTPDNFQSRRPNTSFCFLDIRSPGLGDTAMYLCATSLHRGSYGYTFGSGTRLTVV.

This clonotype was seen ten or more times. The chain links TRBV29-1 to TRBJ1-1; D possibly corresponds to TRBD1 (6 bases). The CDR3 consists of 13 residues. V was cut by 4 bases and J by 5 bases, with 14 bases left in between. Germline CDR1 is SQVTM and CDR2 is ANQGSEA. The CDR3 loop is CSVGSATGTEAFF. The CDR3 nucleotides are TGCAGCGTTGGCAGCGCCACAGGGACTGAAGCTTTCTTT.

This rearrangement joins TRBV14 to TRBJ2-7; D not resolved. V lost 0 bases, J lost 4 bases, and 7 bases lay in between. This CDR3 has 13 amino acids. Per germline, CDR1 SGHDN and CDR2 FVKESK. Written as DNA, the CDR3 is TGTGCCAGCAGCCAAGACCTTCATTACGAGCAGTACTTC. This translates into CASSQDLHYEQYF.

This clonotype was seen at least ten times. The rearrangement links TRBV12-3 or TRBV12-4 to TRBJ2-7; D call uncertain. V shed 3 bases and J shed 1 base, with 7 bases lying between them. The CDR3 covers 13 residues. The CDR3 spells CASSLVESYEQYF. CDR3 DNA: TGTGCCAGCAGTTTGGTAGAGTCCTACGAGCAGTACTTC.

The V call is TRBV19, the J call TRBJ1-1; 8 bases are shared with TRBD1. The CDR3 sequence is 14 residues long. V shed 6 bases, J shed 4 bases, and the junction held 7 bases outside the gene matches. Germline V gene sequence: CDR1 LNHDA, CDR2 SQIVND (reference sequence). CDR3 coding DNA: TGTGCCAGTAGGCAGACAGGGGTTATCACTGAAGCTTTCTTT. Residues: CASRQTGVITEAFF.

This clonotype was seen ten or more times. The chain is built from TRBV20-1 and TRBJ2-5; D perhaps matches TRBD1 (6 bases). CDR3 length: 13 residues. The ends were cut back, 0 bases at V and 5 bases at J, with 10 bases in the middle. Germline V gives CDR1 DFQATT, CDR2 SNEGSKA (reference sequence). This CDR3 is CSARDTGRETQYF. CDR3 nucleotide sequence: TGCAGTGCTAGAGATACAGGGCGGGAGACCCAGTACTTC.

The V gene is TRBV5-4, the J gene TRBJ1-4; no reliable D call. Germline-derived CDR1 and CDR2 are SGHNT and YYREEE (reference sequence). Trimming took off 4 bases at V and 5 bases at J, with 12 bases between the two ends. The CDR3 is 14 residues long. This CDR3 is CASSLPGVNEKLFF. DNA of the CDR3: TGTGCCAGCAGCCTCCCGGGAGTAAATGAAAAACTGTTTTTT. Complete variable domain (other parts from reference TRBV5-4 and TRBJ1-4): ETGVTQSPTHLIKTRGQQVTLRCSSQSGHNTVSWYQQALGQGPQFIFQYYREEENGRGNFPPRFSGLQFPNYSSELNVNALELDDSALYLCASSLPGVNEKLFFGSGTQLSVL.

Many counts were recorded for this clonotype. The V call is TRBV12-3 or TRBV12-4, the J call TRBJ2-7; D gene uncertain. The CDR3 covers 15 residues. The ends were cut back, 2 bases at V and 0 bases at J, with 11 bases in the middle. The CDR3: CASSLSWAGSYEQYF. For the CDR3, the DNA is TGTGCCAGCAGTTTATCCTGGGCCGGCTCCTACGAGCAGTACTTC.

This clonotype was found many times. The gene calls are TRBV3-1 and TRBJ1-2; 10 bases line up with TRBD1. Germline trimming cut 1 base from V and 8 bases from J; bases unmatched to any gene: 4. Germline lookup yields CDR1 LGHDT and CDR2 YNNKEL (reference sequence). This CDR3 is built from 14 residues. The CDR3 region has the DNA TGTGCCAGCAGCCAAGCCGGGACAGGGGACGGCTACACCTTC. Its protein product is CASSQAGTGDGYTF.

The chain links TRBV7-6 to TRBJ1-5; a possible D gene is TRBD1 (6 bases). The CDR3 is 13 amino acids. The germline V gene encodes CDR1 SGHVS and CDR2 FNYEAQ. V gave up 8 bases and J gave up 6 bases, with 14 bases separating them. Here the CDR3 DNA reads TGTGCCAGCTCGCGGGCGGGGGCTCAGCCCCAGCATTTT. Its translation: CASSRAGAQPQHF. Full variable domain (outside the CDR3, taken from reference TRBV7-6 and TRBJ1-5): GAGVSQSPRYKVTKRGQDVALRCDPISGHVSLYWYRQALGQGPEFLTYFNYEAQQDKSGLPNDRFSAERPEGSISTLTIQRTEQRDSAMYRCASSRAGAQPQHFGDGTRLSIL.

This clonotype was seen a handful of times. V usage is TRBV4-1 and J usage is TRBJ2-5; 7 bases fit TRBD1. In germline, CDR1 is MGHRA, CDR2 YSYEKL. CDR3 length equals 14 residues. The ends lost 5 bases at V and 1 base at J; junction bases unmatched: 4. As DNA, the CDR3 is TGCGCCAGCAGCGCCCGACAGGGCCAAGAGACCCAGTACTTC. Translating gives CASSARQGQETQYF.